This T cell receptor beta chain was identified during a study of cytomegalovirus exposure and HLA in healthy donors. Overall study results and limits: Links to common viral pathogens appeared, in a later analysis, for several of the most significant clusters.

Primers: 60 Vbeta forward and 13 Jbeta reverse. Generated by immunoSEQ multiplex PCR, the TCRdb table keeps only in-frame clones and is missing some. The table lists about 130,000 clones, more than 60% of them singletons. This clone was seen a few times. Antigen unknown. This CDR3 comprises 16 residues. With 0 bases clipped from V and 6 bases from J, the junction kept 7 bases outside the gene matches. Germline V gene lookup returns CDR1 SGHNT and CDR2 YYREEE (reference sequence). The sample was PBMCs. This receptor was taken from a woman aged 40-49 years in good health and CMV-seronegative. J is TRBJ2-1 and V is TRBV5-4, with 9 bases fitting TRBD1. This CDR3 is CASSLVGTGRGNEQFF. The CDR3 DNA sequence: TGTGCCAGCAGCTTGGTAGGGACAGGGAGAGGCAATGAGCAGTTCTTC.